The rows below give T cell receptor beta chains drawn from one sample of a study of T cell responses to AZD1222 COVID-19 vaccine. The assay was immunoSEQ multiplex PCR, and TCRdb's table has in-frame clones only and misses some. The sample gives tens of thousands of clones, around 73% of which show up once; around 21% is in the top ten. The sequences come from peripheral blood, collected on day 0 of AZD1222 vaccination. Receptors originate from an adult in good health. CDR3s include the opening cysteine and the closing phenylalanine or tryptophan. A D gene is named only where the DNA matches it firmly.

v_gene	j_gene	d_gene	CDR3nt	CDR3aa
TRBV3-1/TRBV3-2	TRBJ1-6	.	TGTGCCAGCAGCCAAGGAGGGTCGGATTCACCCCTCCACTTT	CASSQGGSDSPLHF
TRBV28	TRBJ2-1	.	TGTGCCAGCAGTTTATTCAATGAGCAGTTCTTC	CASSLFNEQFF
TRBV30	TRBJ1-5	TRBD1	TGTGCCTGGAGTGTGGACAGGGGGCCAGGGCCCCAGCATTTT	CAWSVDRGPGPQHF
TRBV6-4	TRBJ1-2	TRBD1	TGTGCCACCACCCCCAGACAGGGGGGGTATGGCTACACCTTC	CATTPRQGGYGYTF
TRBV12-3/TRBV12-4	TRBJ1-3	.	TGTGCCAGCAGCCTGGAAACTGGAAACACCATATATTTT	CASSLETGNTIYF
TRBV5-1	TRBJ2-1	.	TGCGCCAGCAGCTTGGGGGGCTCGGGAAATGAGCAGTTCTTC	CASSLGGSGNEQFF
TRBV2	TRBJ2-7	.	TGTGCCACGAAGGTGGGGGGAGGCGAGCAGTACTTC	CATKVGGGEQYF
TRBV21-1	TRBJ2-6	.	TGTGCCAGCAGCATTGGGACAGGGGGTCGGTCTGGGGCCAACGTCCTGACTTTC	CASSIGTGGRSGANVLTF
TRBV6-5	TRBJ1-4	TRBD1	TGTGCCACCAGACGACAGGGTCTAACTAATGAAAAACTGTTTTTT	CATRRQGLTNEKLFF
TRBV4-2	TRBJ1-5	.	TGTGCCAGCAGCCAAGTAGGGGAGTACAGCCAGCCCCAGCATTTT	CASSQVGEYSQPQHF
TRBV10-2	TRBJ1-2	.	TGCGCCACCACAGACCGCTGGCCCGGGACTAACTATGGCTACACCTTC	CATTDRWPGTNYGYTF